The TCR beta chain under discussion was sequenced for a study of blood T cells in healthy people across ages. The authors ran a second PCR of roughly 6 to 11 cycles using a sample-barcoded 5' primer and a J-beta primer mix. TCRdb reprocessed the 5' RACE reads via MiXCR and lists one record per CDR3 protein. The sample carries around 750,000 distinct CDR3 sequences, approximately 53% recorded once. Looked up from germline, CDR1 is MNHEY and CDR2 is SMNVEV (reference sequence). Trimming pared 3 bases from V and 3 bases from J, leaving 11 bases between. The CDR3 spans 14 residues. This TCR derives from a man older than 75 in good health. The sequenced sample was blood. The chain combines TRBV27 with TRBJ2-5; tentatively, D is TRBD1 (5 bases). CDR3 nucleotide sequence: TGTGCCAGCAGTTTCCTGGGCAGGGAAGAGACCCAGTACTTC. Protein product: CASSFLGREETQYF.